The 12 T cell receptor beta chains listed next were all sequenced from one sample in a study of blood T cell repertoires in COVID-19. Produced via immunoSEQ multiplex PCR; TCRdb's table is partial and in-frame only. Of approximately 7,000 clones in the sample, roughly 86% were seen once. Sequencing used peripheral blood. All receptors come from a human donor in a cohort sampled during active COVID-19.

This chain uses TRBV7-9 with TRBJ2-5; D perhaps matches TRBD2 (6 bases). CDR3 length: 15 residues. Trimming pared 5 bases from V and 0 bases from J, leaving 13 bases between. The germline V gene has CDR1 SEHNR and CDR2 FQNEAQ (reference sequence). The CDR3 region is CASSISGGYQETQYF. CDR3 nucleotides: TGTGCCAGCAGCATATCAGGAGGGTACCAAGAGACCCAGTACTTC. The complete variable domain, with remaining parts taken from reference TRBV7-9 and TRBJ2-5, reads DTGVSQNPRHKITKRGQNVTFRCDPISEHNRLYWYRQTLGQGPEFLTYFQNEAQLEKSRLLSDRFSAERPKGSFSTLEIQRTEQGDSAMYLCASSISGGYQETQYFGPGTRLLVL.

The chain is built from TRBV6-5 and TRBJ1-1; perhaps TRBD1 as D (5 bases). CDR1 and CDR2 (germline): MNHEY, SVGAGI. The CDR3 contains 15 residues. With 5 bases removed from V and 3 bases from J, the gap between germline ends came to 16 bases. CDR3 sequence (DNA): TGTGCCAGCAGTCCCCGGAAAGGGGTGGACACTGAAGCTTTCTTT. The encoded protein is CASSPRKGVDTEAFF.

This clone appeared a single time. The J gene is TRBJ2-5, the V gene TRBV28; D unclear. CDR1 is MDHEN, CDR2 SYDVKM, per germline. The CDR3 consists of 10 residues. V was trimmed by 4 bases and J by 6 bases, leaving 3 bases between them. Here the CDR3 DNA reads TGTGCCAGCAGTTCCAAGACCCAGTACTTC. Its translation is CASSSKTQYF.

V gene TRBV4-1 combines with J gene TRBJ1-1; TRBD1 matches at 8 bases. The germline V gene encodes CDR1 MGHRA and CDR2 YSYEKL. With 3 bases clipped from V and 1 base from J, the junction kept 19 bases outside the gene matches. This CDR3 has 20 residues. CDR3 bases: TGCGCCAGCAGCCAGATGGGGGCGGGTCGGACAGGGTGGGGGAACACTGAAGCTTTCTTT. Its translation is CASSQMGAGRTGWGNTEAFF.

The chain uses TRBV19 and TRBJ1-5, with a weak D call TRBD1 (5 bases). CDR1 is LNHDA, CDR2 SQIVND, per germline (reference sequence). The CDR3 has 16 residues. Between the trimmed V and J ends, which lost 7 bases and 0 bases, there was a span of 16 bases. CDR3 DNA sequence: TGTGCCAGTAAGGGCGGGGCCCAATATAGCAATCAGCCCCAGCATTTT. The encoded protein is CASKGGAQYSNQPQHF. The full variable domain, in which reference TRBV19 and TRBJ1-5 provide the parts outside the CDR3, is DGGITQSPKYLFRKEGQNVTLSCEQNLNHDAMYWYRQDPGQGLRLIYYSQIVNDFQKGDIAEGYSVSREKKESFPLTVTSAQKNPTAFYLCASKGGAQYSNQPQHFGDGTRLSIL.

CDR3 protein: CSVGDSDQETQYF. The CDR3 DNA reads as TGCAGCGTCGGGGACAGTGACCAAGAGACCCAGTACTTC. V usage is TRBV29-1 and J usage is TRBJ2-5, with TRBD1 matching over 7 bases. This CDR3 has 13 residues. With 6 bases clipped from V and 0 bases from J, the junction kept 4 bases outside the gene matches. Germline values: CDR1 SQVTM, CDR2 ANQGSEA. Combining the CDR3 with reference TRBV29-1 and TRBJ2-5 gives the whole variable domain SAVISQKPSRDICQRGTSLTIQCQVDSQVTMMFWYRQQPGQSLTLIATANQGSEATYESGFVIDKFPISRPNLTFSTLTVSNMSPEDSSIYLCSVGDSDQETQYFGPGTRLLVL.

This chain joins TRBV24-1 and TRBJ2-3, with 11 positions matching TRBD1. There are 19 residues in the CDR3. J lost 1 base, V lost 3 bases, and 11 bases had no gene match. CDR1 and CDR2 from the germline V gene are KGHDR and SFDVKD. The CDR3 loop is CATSDAGTGGRGGTDTQYF. The DNA of the CDR3 is TGTGCCACCAGTGATGCCGGGACAGGGGGAAGGGGTGGCACAGATACGCAGTATTTT.

The table lists this clone with a few counts. This chain uses TRBV5-1 with TRBJ1-1; D is perhaps TRBD1 (5 bases). V was trimmed by 4 bases and J by 6 bases, leaving 16 bases between them. Germline CDR1 and CDR2: SGHRS and YFSETQ. This CDR3 comprises 14 residues. The CDR3 region is CASSAGPLGSEAFF. The CDR3, as DNA: TGCGCCAGCAGCGCGGGACCGCTCGGGTCTGAAGCTTTCTTT.

This clone occurred once. This rearrangement joins TRBV13 to TRBJ1-5, with D uncertain. Trimming left V 8 bases short and J 3 bases short, with 11 bases between. This CDR3 has 13 residues. Germline V lookup: CDR1 PRHDT, CDR2 FYEKMQ (reference sequence). The CDR3 coding sequence is TGTGCCAGCGGGCGGCGGGACAATCAGCCCCAGCATTTT. This gives the protein CASGRRDNQPQHF.

The V gene is TRBV28, the J gene TRBJ2-7, with 7 positions matching TRBD1. Germline values: CDR1 MDHEN, CDR2 SYDVKM. The V segment lost 6 bases and the J segment 1 base; nucleotides outside the gene matches: 9. CDR3 length: 15 amino acids. The CDR3 nucleotides read TGTGCCAGCAGCTCCCCAGGGGGAAAATCCTACGAGCAGTACTTC. Amino acids: CASSSPGGKSYEQYF. Supplemented by reference TRBV28 and TRBJ2-7, the full variable domain reads DVKVTQSSRYLVKRTGEKVFLECVQDMDHENMFWYRQDPGLGLRLIYFSYDVKMKEKGDIPEGYSVSREKKERFSLILESASTNQTSMYLCASSSPGGKSYEQYFGPGTRLTVT.

The gene calls are TRBV7-9 and TRBJ1-2; D not certain. V was clipped by 1 base and J by 2 bases, with 8 bases between them. CDR3 size: 14 residues. Germline V CDR1 and CDR2: SEHNR, FQNEAQ (reference sequence). The CDR3 DNA reads as TGTGCCAGCAGCTTAGTAGTTCCCAACTATGGCTACACCTTC. The encoded protein is CASSLVVPNYGYTF.

The J gene is TRBJ2-2, the V gene TRBV7-9; 11 positions agree with TRBD1. Germline V gives CDR1 SEHNR, CDR2 FQNEAQ (reference sequence). The junction had 8 bases not matched to a gene; V was cut back by 5 bases and J by 6 bases. The CDR3 totals 16 residues. CDR3 in amino acids: CASSPPGQGGSGELFF. The CDR3 DNA is TGTGCCAGCAGCCCACCGGGACAGGGGGGGTCCGGGGAGCTGTTTTTT.